Sequencing of this T cell receptor (beta chain) was carried out in a study of blood T cell repertoires in COVID-19. The V and J ends lost 4 bases and 7 bases respectively, with 16 bases between them. The CDR3 loop spans 14 amino acids. Germline CDR1 reads WSHSY; CDR2 reads SAAADI. This table comes from immunoSEQ multiplex PCR, and its TCRdb copy is limited to in-frame clones, with some not included. The repertoire has around 130,000 clones, almost 85% of them found once; the top ten carry around 13%. The receptor comes from a woman under 40 who had recovered from COVID-19. V gene TRBV10-2 combines with J gene TRBJ1-2; D may be TRBD1 (5 bases). The sequenced sample consisted of peripheral blood. CDR3 amino acids: CASSVGRASGGYTF. The CDR3 DNA reads as TGCGCCAGCAGTGTGGGCAGGGCCTCAGGTGGCTACACCTTC.